This is a list of T cell receptor beta chains from one sample in a study of T cell responses to AZD1222 COVID-19 vaccine. Profiled with immunoSEQ multiplex PCR; TCRdb holds only in-frame clones, not every one. The top ten hold approximately 8.4% of the sample, which has 90,000 to 150,000 clones, about 90% seen once. The specimen was peripheral blood, collected on day 0 of AZD1222 vaccination. Every receptor here comes from an adult in good health. Both conserved end residues are part of each CDR3. Each record gives: J gene, D gene, V gene, CDR3 DNA, CDR3 protein. A D gene is named only where the DNA matches it firmly.

J gene: TRBJ1-3
D gene: .
V gene: TRBV3-1/TRBV3-2
CDR3 DNA: TGTGCCAGCAGCCAAGGCCCCCCGCAAAGGGTCTCTGGAAACACCATATATTTT
CDR3 protein: CASSQGPPQRVSGNTIYF

J gene: TRBJ2-3
D gene: .
V gene: TRBV3-1/TRBV3-2
CDR3 DNA: TGTGCCAGCAGCCAAGGACGGGCAGGGAGCACAGATACGCAGTATTTT
CDR3 protein: CASSQGRAGSTDTQYF

J gene: TRBJ1-5
D gene: .
V gene: TRBV30
CDR3 DNA: TGTGCCTGGGCGACAGATAGCAATCAGCCCCAGCATTTT
CDR3 protein: CAWATDSNQPQHF

J gene: TRBJ1-1
D gene: .
V gene: TRBV20-1
CDR3 DNA: TGCAGTGCTAATGACAGGCTGAACACTGAAGCTTTCTTT
CDR3 protein: CSANDRLNTEAFF

J gene: TRBJ2-5
D gene: .
V gene: TRBV19
CDR3 DNA: TGTGCCAGTACCGCCCGTGGGACCCAGTACTTC
CDR3 protein: CASTARGTQYF

J gene: TRBJ2-7
D gene: .
V gene: TRBV28
CDR3 DNA: TGTGCCAGCAGTTTGGGATCCTACGAGCAGTACTTC
CDR3 protein: CASSLGSYEQYF

J gene: TRBJ2-1
D gene: .
V gene: TRBV2
CDR3 DNA: TGTGCCAGCGAGGGAAGAAATGAGCAGTTCTTC
CDR3 protein: CASEGRNEQFF

J gene: TRBJ1-6
D gene: .
V gene: TRBV5-1
CDR3 DNA: TGCGCCAGCAGCTTTCAGGATCCCGGGAATTCACCCCTCCACTTT
CDR3 protein: CASSFQDPGNSPLHF

J gene: TRBJ1-4
D gene: .
V gene: TRBV30
CDR3 DNA: TGTGCCTGGAGTGTACTGGGGGCCGGGGAAAAACTGTTTTTT
CDR3 protein: CAWSVLGAGEKLFF

J gene: TRBJ2-3
D gene: .
V gene: TRBV13
CDR3 DNA: TGTGCCAGCAGCTTAGAGGACACAGATACGCAGTATTTT
CDR3 protein: CASSLEDTDTQYF

J gene: TRBJ1-1
D gene: .
V gene: TRBV10-1
CDR3 DNA: TGCGCCAGCAGTAGGGACGGATCGAACACTGAAGCTTTCTTT
CDR3 protein: CASSRDGSNTEAFF

J gene: TRBJ2-1
D gene: TRBD2
V gene: TRBV28
CDR3 DNA: TGTGCCAGCAGTTTGTGGGAACTAGCGGGAGGGCCGGGTGAGCAGTTCTTC
CDR3 protein: CASSLWELAGGPGEQFF